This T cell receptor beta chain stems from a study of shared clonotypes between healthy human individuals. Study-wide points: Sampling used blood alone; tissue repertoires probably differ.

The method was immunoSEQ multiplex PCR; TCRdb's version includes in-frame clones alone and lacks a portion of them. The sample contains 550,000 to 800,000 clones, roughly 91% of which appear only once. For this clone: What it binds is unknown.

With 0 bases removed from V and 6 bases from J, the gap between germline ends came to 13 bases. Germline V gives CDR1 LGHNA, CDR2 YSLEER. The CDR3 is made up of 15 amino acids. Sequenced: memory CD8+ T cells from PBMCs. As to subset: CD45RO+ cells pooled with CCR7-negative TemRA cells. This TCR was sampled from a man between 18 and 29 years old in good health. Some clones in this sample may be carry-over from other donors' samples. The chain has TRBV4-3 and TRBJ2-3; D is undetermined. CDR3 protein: CASSQDSGLMDTQYF. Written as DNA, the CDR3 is TGCGCCAGCAGCCAAGATTCGGGCCTCATGGATACGCAGTATTTT.